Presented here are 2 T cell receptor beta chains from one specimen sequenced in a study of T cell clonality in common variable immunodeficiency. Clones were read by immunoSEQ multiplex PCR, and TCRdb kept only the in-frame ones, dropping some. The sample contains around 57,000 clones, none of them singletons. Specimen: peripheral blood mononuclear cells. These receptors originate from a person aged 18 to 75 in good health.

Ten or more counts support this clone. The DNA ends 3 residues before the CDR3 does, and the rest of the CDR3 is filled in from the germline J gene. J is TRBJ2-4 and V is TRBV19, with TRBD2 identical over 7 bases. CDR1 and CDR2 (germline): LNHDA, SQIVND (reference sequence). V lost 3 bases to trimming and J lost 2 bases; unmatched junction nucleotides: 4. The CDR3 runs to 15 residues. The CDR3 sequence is CASSIRGESKNIQYF. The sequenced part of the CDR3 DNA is TGTGCCAGTAGTATTCGGGGGGAGTCCAAAAACATT.

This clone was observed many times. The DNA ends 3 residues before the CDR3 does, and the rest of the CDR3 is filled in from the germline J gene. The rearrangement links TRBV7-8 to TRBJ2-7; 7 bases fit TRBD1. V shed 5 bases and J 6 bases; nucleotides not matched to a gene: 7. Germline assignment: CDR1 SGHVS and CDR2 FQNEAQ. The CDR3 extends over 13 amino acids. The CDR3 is CASSLGTDLEQYF. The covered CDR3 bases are TGTGCCAGCAGCCTCGGGACAGATCTCGAG.